A selection of T cell receptor beta chains follows, all from one sample in a study of blood T cell repertoires in COVID-19. Generated by immunoSEQ multiplex PCR, the TCRdb table keeps only in-frame clones and is missing some. The table shows about 70,000 clones, with approximately 90% occurring only once. The sequenced material came from peripheral blood. The receptors stem from a human donor in a cohort sampled during active COVID-19. Both conserved end residues are trimmed from each CDR3. D genes are given only for firm matches. Part of the rows lack a size; the others show once, few, many or a class for expanded clones.

d_call clone_size j_call v_call cdr3_aa
- - TRBJ2-5 TRBV25-1 ASTGNGETQY
- - TRBJ1-5 TRBV6-1 ASSEQGLGGQPQH
- - TRBJ2-5 TRBV7-9 ASTSTNGVGTQY
- - TRBJ1-1 TRBV11-3 AGDPGHQNTEAF
TRBD1 - TRBJ2-3 TRBV13 ASSPGTGAFTDTQY
- once TRBJ1-3 TRBV4-2 ASSQDPVTAGNTIY
TRBD1 - TRBJ1-2 TRBV5-8 ASRDRVYYGYT
- - TRBJ2-3 TRBV9 ASSVAASGSGDTQY
TRBD1 - TRBJ2-7 TRBV11-2 ASSRDGQGTGEQY
TRBD2 - TRBJ2-3 TRBV6-4 ASSNQAGGTDTQY
- - TRBJ1-5 TRBV7-9 ASSLDLNQPQH
TRBD2 once TRBJ2-1 TRBV28 ASTSSGRWSYNEQF
TRBD1 - TRBJ2-1 TRBV7-2 ASRPGGAVPGNEQF
- - TRBJ2-1 TRBV2 ASRRNNEQF
- - TRBJ1-4 TRBV5-1 ASTMGQPNEKLF
- - TRBJ1-4 TRBV5-1 ASSVGVREKLF
- - TRBJ1-4 TRBV5-1 ASSLTSANEKLF
TRBD1 few TRBJ1-1 TRBV12-3/TRBV12-4 ASSFRQGREAF
TRBD2 - TRBJ2-3 TRBV3-1/TRBV3-2 ASSQDLSGITQY
- - TRBJ1-2 TRBV2 ASTEEWGVPGYT
- - TRBJ2-1 TRBV9 ASSREGVSYNEQF
- - TRBJ2-7 TRBV18 ASSPLPGTYEQY
TRBD2 - TRBJ2-3 TRBV5-4 ASSGGTSRDTQY
- - TRBJ1-5 TRBV2 ASRRDGDSNQPQH
- few TRBJ2-2 TRBV28 ASSFLSGELF
TRBD1 - TRBJ1-2 TRBV5-4 ASSLGGQVLPSYGYT
TRBD1 - TRBJ2-1 TRBV7-8 ASSFDRDNEQF
- - TRBJ1-2 TRBV14 ASSALGYGYT
TRBD1 few TRBJ1-6 TRBV7-2 ASSTGAYSPLH
TRBD1 medium-sized TRBJ2-7 TRBV6-6 ASSLTGGINEQY
TRBD1 few TRBJ2-7 TRBV5-1 ASGTGQVPYEQY
- - TRBJ2-5 TRBV21-1 ATQGLTGETQY
TRBD1 - TRBJ1-4 TRBV10-3 AISDIAFTGTGEGGEKLF
TRBD2 - TRBJ2-5 TRBV2 ASSEGLAGGQETQY
- - TRBJ2-5 TRBV28 ASSLAGGYQETQY
- - TRBJ1-1 TRBV10-2 ASSESGRLNTEAF
TRBD2 - TRBJ2-3 TRBV10-1 ASSDPAGVMVQDTQY
TRBD1 - TRBJ1-2 TRBV28 ASSVTGDNYGYT
- - TRBJ2-3 TRBV28 ASSTQTGRSTDTQY
TRBD2 - TRBJ2-3 TRBV24-1 ATSPRGGLAADTQY
- - TRBJ2-3 TRBV7-8 ASSLRGPLSTDTQY
TRBD1 - TRBJ1-4 TRBV20-1 SASPRGRNEKLF
TRBD2 - TRBJ2-7 TRBV10-3 AISTSGNTYEQY
- - TRBJ1-2 TRBV7-9 ASSHTYNYGYT
TRBD1 - TRBJ1-3 TRBV11-2 ASSLVRSGGPGNTIY
TRBD1 - TRBJ1-5 TRBV11-2 ASSLGLGQRNQPQH
- once TRBJ2-7 TRBV7-9 ASSWGGDNSYEQY
- once TRBJ1-1 TRBV21-1 ASSGRTGGFEAF
TRBD1 - TRBJ2-1 TRBV28 AGARDSNEQF
- - TRBJ1-5 TRBV2 ASSGHPGTWVDQPQH
- - TRBJ1-2 TRBV9 ASSVGGPGGAYGYT
TRBD2 - TRBJ2-7 TRBV7-6 ASSLTSLSSGRIVYEQY
TRBD1 - TRBJ1-1 TRBV7-6 ASSVGRQGYTEAF
TRBD1 - TRBJ2-1 TRBV5-8 ASSLADRGSYNEQF
- - TRBJ1-2 TRBV9 ASSPDGGADGYT
TRBD1 - TRBJ1-1 TRBV11-3 ASILDRANTEAF
- - TRBJ2-5 TRBV28 ASGPRGRGRETQY
- - TRBJ1-1 TRBV24-1 ATRATGNTEAF